This TCR beta chain was sequenced during a study of blood T cell repertoires in COVID-19. Sequenced by immunoSEQ multiplex PCR; TCRdb stores in-frame clones only, minus some. The sample yields roughly 40,000 clones, around 79% seen once. Trimming took 5 bases from V and 3 from J, leaving 13 bases between them. The CDR3 covers 15 residues. Germline assignment: CDR1 SGHVS and CDR2 FNYEAQ. V and J are TRBV7-6 and TRBJ1-4, with a weak D call TRBD1 (6 bases). The TCR was taken from a woman older than 75 with acute or convalescent COVID-19. The sequencing input was peripheral blood. The DNA of the CDR3 is TGTGCCAGCAGCCCCCGGACAGTCCCTAATGAAAAACTGTTTTTT. Encoded protein: CASSPRTVPNEKLFF.